This T cell receptor beta chain was documented in a study of spatial heterogeneity in lung cancer. Study-wide points: Tumoral mutation counts were tracked by counts of expanded intratumoral alpha and beta TCRs. Ubiquitous and regional nonsynonymous mutations were tracked by counts of ubiquitous and regional expanded TCRs, respectively.

Every TCR cDNA molecule bore its own unique molecular identifier. TCRdb analysed the 5' RACE reads with MiXCR anew, one entry per CDR3 protein. The sample records approximately 17,000 distinct CDR3 sequences, around 6.8% being singletons. Stated time point: sample taken at primary tumor resection. TCRs were sequenced from unsorted whole RNA of tumor, nontumor lung or PBMC. V dropped 5 bases and J dropped 7 bases, with 23 bases sitting between them. Germline V lookup: CDR1 DFQATT, CDR2 SNEGSKA (reference sequence). This CDR3 region has 15 residues. Notes on this clonotype: Its antigen is unknown.

The genes are TRBV20-1 and TRBJ1-2, with D perhaps matching TRBD1 (5 bases). The specimen comprised lung tumor tissue, sampled at surgery. The receptor comes from a male donor with early-stage non-small cell lung cancer. The CDR3 sequence is CSAEELGVVRGGYTF. The CDR3 nucleotides read TGCAGTGCTGAAGAGTTAGGGGTGGTACGGGGTGGCTACACCTTC.